This TCR beta chain derives from a study of blood T cells in healthy people across ages. Study-wide results and caveats: Researchers judged that diversity estimates from one million T cells fell short of true values. The recorded TCR beta diversity per million T cells decreased in a roughly linear manner with age. Naive T cell percentage by flow cytometry tracked strongly with beta diversity.

The second PCR ran about 6 to 12 cycles with a sample-barcoded 5' primer and J-beta primers. One entry per CDR3 protein results from TCRdb running MiXCR on the 5' RACE reads. Of over 1.5 million distinct CDR3 sequences listed, roughly 52% were seen once; the top ten hold approximately 2%. Remarks on this clonotype: Its antigen is not identified.

The receptor's source is a woman aged 40 to 50 in good health. Material for sequencing was blood.

Here the CDR3 reads CASSLAGQGAAEAFF. The CDR3 bases are TGTGCCAGCAGCTTAGCCGGCCAGGGGGCCGCTGAAGCTTTCTTT. The chain links TRBV7-2 to TRBJ1-1; 8 bases agree with TRBD1. This CDR3 is built from 15 residues. Trimming took 0 bases from V and 6 from J; bases not matched to a gene: 6. CDR1 is SGHTA, CDR2 FQGNSA, per germline.